One sample yielded the 17 T cell receptor beta chains listed below, sequenced in a study of blood T cell repertoires in COVID-19. TCRdb's table, derived via immunoSEQ multiplex PCR, lists solely in-frame clones and lacks some. This sample carries under 300,000 clones, approximately 84% of them seen once, and the ten largest clones take over 12%. The sample was PBMCs or T cells enriched from blood (not recorded which). The source of these receptors is a man aged 35-49 years who had recovered from COVID-19.

The chain carries TRBV5-1 and TRBJ2-1, with D perhaps matching TRBD1 (5 bases). The CDR3 has 13 residues. Germline CDR1 is SGHRS and CDR2 is YFSETQ. Trimming shortened V by 0 bases and J by 10 bases, and 11 bases separated the two germline ends. CDR3 bases: TGCGCCAGCAGCTTGGACGGCCCAGGGGAGCAGTTCTTC. Its protein product is CASSLDGPGEQFF.

This clone was seen a single time. The J gene is TRBJ1-5, the V gene TRBV7-2; D is possibly TRBD1 (6 bases). Looked up from germline, CDR1 is SGHTA and CDR2 is FQGNSA. The CDR3 extends over 14 amino acids. V lost 1 base, J lost 9 bases, and 13 bases lay in between. CDR3: CASSLERGGGPQHF. Written as DNA, the CDR3 is TGTGCCAGCAGCTTAGAAAGGGGGGGTGGGCCCCAGCATTTT.

The chain links TRBV28 to TRBJ1-1; D perhaps matches TRBD1 (5 bases). The CDR3 extends over 16 amino acids. From germline, CDR1 is MDHEN and CDR2 SYDVKM. Trimming removed 6 bases from V and 5 bases from J, with 22 bases in between. The CDR3 is CASSLTKPGGVTEAFF. DNA for the CDR3: TGTGCCAGCAGCCTGACAAAACCCGGGGGAGTGACTGAAGCTTTCTTT.

V is TRBV12-3 or TRBV12-4 and J is TRBJ1-2; the match to TRBD1 covers 7 bases. V trimming: 4 bases; J trimming: 7 bases; junction bases outside the gene matches: 6. The CDR3 contains 13 residues. In DNA, the CDR3 is TGTGCCAGCAGTTCCCAGGACAGGAGTGGCTACACCTTC. This gives the protein CASSSQDRSGYTF.

This chain joins TRBV18 and TRBJ2-1, with TRBD2 matching 14 bases. Trimming at V came to 3 bases and at J to 7 bases, leaving 2 bases not matched to a gene. The CDR3 contains 15 residues. The germline CDR1 and CDR2 sequences are KGHSH and LQKENI. The CDR3 region is CASSPTSGRGNEQFF. CDR3 DNA: TGTGCCAGCTCACCGACTAGCGGGAGGGGGAATGAGCAGTTCTTC.

This chain links TRBV10-3 with TRBJ1-5; weak D call: TRBD1 (5 bases). There are 13 residues in the CDR3. Trimming took off 3 bases at V and 5 bases at J, with 8 bases between the two ends. Germline V gene lookup returns CDR1 ENHRY and CDR2 SYGVKD. CDR3 in amino acids: CAISDREDQPQHF. For the CDR3, the DNA is TGTGCCATCAGTGACAGGGAAGATCAGCCCCAGCATTTT.

The rearrangement joins TRBV27 to TRBJ2-7; possibly TRBD2 for D (5 bases). V was pared by 0 bases and J by 0 bases, with 12 bases between. The V gene's germline CDR1 is MNHEY and CDR2 SMNVEV (reference sequence). The CDR3 has 16 residues. Here the CDR3 reads CASSLSIGVRSYEQYF. The DNA of the CDR3 is TGTGCCAGCAGTTTATCTATCGGGGTCCGCTCCTACGAGCAGTACTTC.

This clone was recorded many times. Different DNA sequences within this sample yield the same CDR3. The chain is built from TRBV12-3 or TRBV12-4 and TRBJ1-5; no clear D gene. The CDR3 covers 13 residues. V gave up 2 bases and J gave up 7 bases, with 9 bases separating them. The CDR3 protein is CASSLIEGQPQHF. The CDR3 DNA reads TGTGCCAGCAGTTTAATCGAGGGACAGCCCCAGCATTTT.

The rearrangement links TRBV19 to TRBJ1-1, with 9 positions matching TRBD1. After removal of 10 bases from V and 10 bases from J, the junction contained 7 bases not matched to a gene. Looked up from germline, CDR1 is LNHDA and CDR2 is SQIVND (reference sequence). This CDR3 spans 11 amino acids. The CDR3 bases are TGTGCCACCACACAGGGGGCTACAGCTTTCTTT. It is translated as CATTQGATAFF.

This chain joins TRBV7-8 and TRBJ1-4; tentative D call: TRBD1 (5 bases). The CDR3 length is 14 residues. From germline, CDR1 is SGHVS and CDR2 FQNEAQ. Trimming cost V 3 bases and J 7 bases, with 12 bases left between them. CDR3 coding DNA: TGTGCCAGCAGCTTGACAGTTCCGACTGAAAAACTGTTTTTT. Amino acids: CASSLTVPTEKLFF.

J is TRBJ1-6 and V is TRBV28; D possibly corresponds to TRBD1 (6 bases). Germline V gene sequence: CDR1 MDHEN, CDR2 SYDVKM. Trimming took 6 bases from V and 8 from J, leaving 20 bases between them. The CDR3 loop spans 16 amino acids. CDR3 loop: CASSLTGGGAYSPLHF. CDR3 nucleotides: TGTGCCAGCAGCTTAACCGGGGGGGGCGCGTATTCACCCCTCCACTTT.

V and J are TRBV12-3 or TRBV12-4 and TRBJ1-1; no clear D gene. The CDR3 contains 13 residues. V was pared by 5 bases and J by 0 bases, with 7 bases between. The CDR3 loop is CASSLVMNTEAFF. The CDR3, as DNA: TGTGCCAGCAGTCTCGTAATGAACACTGAAGCTTTCTTT.

This clone occurred a few times. The V and J genes are TRBV3-1 (or the pseudogene TRBV3-2) and TRBJ2-1; 11 bases map to TRBD2. Germline V gives CDR1 LGHDT, CDR2 YNNKEL (reference sequence). The CDR3 contains 15 residues. Germline trimming cut 6 bases from V and 3 bases from J; bases unmatched to any gene: 4. CDR3: CASRPTSGSYNEQFF. CDR3 DNA sequence: TGTGCCAGCAGACCCACTAGCGGGAGCTACAATGAGCAGTTCTTC.

This clone has just a few counts. The chain has TRBV2 and TRBJ1-3; D is uncertain. Per germline, CDR1 SNHLY and CDR2 FYNNEI. CDR3 length: 15 amino acids. Trimming took 4 bases from V and 0 from J, leaving 10 bases between them. For the CDR3, the DNA is TGTGCCAGCAGTGTATCTCGCTACTCTGGAAACACCATATATTTT. This translates into CASSVSRYSGNTIYF.

This chain links TRBV5-1 with TRBJ2-2; no clear D gene. Looked up from germline, CDR1 is SGHRS and CDR2 is YFSETQ. V gave up 0 bases and J gave up 5 bases, with 8 bases separating them. The CDR3 loop spans 14 amino acids. In nucleotides, the CDR3 is TGCGCCAGCAGCTTGGGATTGAGTACCGGGGAGCTGTTTTTT. As protein: CASSLGLSTGELFF.

The V gene is TRBV27, the J gene TRBJ1-1, with D perhaps matching TRBD1 (6 bases). Germline assignment: CDR1 MNHEY and CDR2 SMNVEV (reference sequence). The CDR3 has 14 residues. Deletions cut 6 bases from V and 0 bases from J, with 11 bases between. CDR3 sequence reads: CASRRQALNTEAFF. In nucleotides, the CDR3 is TGTGCCAGCAGAAGACAGGCCTTGAACACTGAAGCTTTCTTT.

V is TRBV7-9 and J is TRBJ2-7; 11 bases map to TRBD2. This CDR3 spans 15 amino acids. Germline trimming cut 1 base from V and 3 bases from J; bases unmatched to any gene: 2. Per germline, CDR1 SEHNR and CDR2 FQNEAQ (reference sequence). The CDR3, as DNA: TGTGCCAGCAGCTTAGGGCTAGCGGGGGGCTACGAGCAGTACTTC. Its translation is CASSLGLAGGYEQYF.